This T cell receptor beta chain was retrieved from a study of T cell responses to AZD1222 COVID-19 vaccine. Germline CDR1 and CDR2: KGHSH and LQKENI. The CDR3 is 17 residues long. V was pared by 3 bases and J by 2 bases, with 9 bases of the junction left unmatched. Measured with immunoSEQ multiplex PCR; TCRdb has only the in-frame clones, and not every one. The repertoire consists of some 100,000 clones, with approximately 90% occurring once and the leading ten covering about 2.7%. The source material was peripheral blood, sampled 28 days after the second AZD1222 dose. The chain employs TRBV18 and TRBJ1-3, with 8 bases lining up with TRBD1. This receptor was taken from an adult who received the AZD1222 COVID-19 vaccine. CDR3 residues: CASSPLPVTGAGNTIYF. The CDR3 DNA reads as TGTGCCAGCTCACCGTTACCCGTGACAGGGGCTGGAAACACCATATATTTT.